This passage covers 23 T cell receptor beta chains from one sample sequenced in a study of blood T cell repertoires in COVID-19. Only in-frame clones appear in the TCRdb table, and some are missing; sequencing was by immunoSEQ multiplex PCR. The profile shows under 150,000 clones, around 85% of them singletons. The sequencing input was peripheral blood. The receptors derive from a woman aged 80 or older with acute or convalescent COVID-19.

This chain joins TRBV2 and TRBJ2-3, with D maybe TRBD2 (7 bases). CDR1 is SNHLY, CDR2 FYNNEI, per germline. Trimming removed 10 bases at V and 5 bases at J, with 22 bases between. CDR3 length: 15 residues. CDR3 residues: CATWGGNRAGDTQYF. The CDR3 DNA reads TGTGCCACGTGGGGAGGGAACAGGGCGGGAGATACGCAGTATTTT. The full variable domain, with the rest looked up from reference TRBV2 and TRBJ2-3, is EPEVTQTPSHQVTQMGQEVILRCVPISNHLYFYWYRQILGQKVEFLVSFYNNEISEKSEIFDDQFSVERPDGSNFTLKIRSTKLEDSAMYFCATWGGNRAGDTQYFGPGTRLTVL.

The genes are TRBV7-9 and TRBJ2-7; D is perhaps TRBD2 (5 bases). The CDR3 runs 14 residues. CDR1 and CDR2 (germline): SEHNR, FQNEAQ (reference sequence). Between the trimmed V and J ends, which lost 5 bases and 2 bases, there was a span of 13 bases. Here the CDR3 DNA reads TGTGCCAGCAGCCCCTCGTCGGGGACCTACGAGCAGTACTTC. Residues: CASSPSSGTYEQYF.

V is TRBV7-2 and J is TRBJ2-1; D uncertain. CDR3 length: 14 residues. Germline V gene lookup returns CDR1 SGHTA and CDR2 FQGNSA. Trimming removed 6 bases from V and 6 bases from J, with 15 bases in between. The chain's CDR3 is CASRPLAVSNEQFF. The CDR3 DNA is TGTGCCAGCAGACCCCTCGCGGTCTCCAATGAGCAGTTCTTC.

The chain recombines TRBV19 with TRBJ2-7, with 7 bases aligning to TRBD1. Germline V gene sequence: CDR1 LNHDA, CDR2 SQIVND (reference sequence). This CDR3 has 14 residues. Losses at the gene ends were 5 bases for V and 2 bases for J; bases not matched to a gene: 6. CDR3 amino acids: CASSLTGSPYEQYF. In nucleotides, the CDR3 is TGTGCCAGTAGTCTGACAGGGAGCCCCTACGAGCAGTACTTC.

CDR3 sequence reads: CASSYPTRGLAAYEQYF. CDR3 DNA: TGTGCCAGCAGTTACCCGACCAGGGGACTAGCGGCCTACGAGCAGTACTTC. V gene TRBV6-2 or TRBV6-3 combines with J gene TRBJ2-7; the match to TRBD2 covers 11 bases. The CDR3 sequence is 17 residues long. Trimming removed 2 bases from V and 2 bases from J; junction bases left unmatched: 8. Germline CDR1 is MNHEY and CDR2 is SVGEGT.

This clone was picked up a small number of times. This chain links TRBV9 with TRBJ1-6; D not resolved. The CDR3 consists of 12 residues. V shed 4 bases and J shed 10 bases, with 9 bases lying between them. Germline V gene lookup returns CDR1 SGDLS and CDR2 YYNGEE. CDR3 sequence: CASSPLLSPLHF. The CDR3, as DNA: TGTGCCAGCAGCCCCCTTCTCTCACCCCTCCACTTT.

The chain joins TRBV19 to TRBJ1-2; tentatively, D is TRBD1 (5 bases). The CDR3 covers 15 residues. The ends were cut back, 4 bases at V and 1 base at J, with 13 bases in the middle. CDR1 and CDR2 from the germline V gene are LNHDA and SQIVND (reference sequence). The CDR3 sequence is CASSTPGRGNYGYTF. The CDR3 bases are TGTGCCAGTAGTACCCCAGGTAGGGGTAACTATGGCTACACCTTC. Full variable domain (rest looked up from reference TRBV19 and TRBJ1-2): DGGITQSPKYLFRKEGQNVTLSCEQNLNHDAMYWYRQDPGQGLRLIYYSQIVNDFQKGDIAEGYSVSREKKESFPLTVTSAQKNPTAFYLCASSTPGRGNYGYTFGSGTRLTVV.

This clone was counted a few times. The chain uses TRBV19 and TRBJ2-1, with TRBD2 matching over 15 bases. The J segment lost 7 bases and the V segment lost 5 bases, leaving 9 bases of the junction unmatched. Germline V gene data show CDR1 as LNHDA and CDR2 as SQIVND (reference sequence). This CDR3 contains 17 residues. DNA of the CDR3: TGTGCCAGTAGTTCAAGGACTAGCGGGAGGGCTCGTAATGAGCAGTTCTTC. Protein sequence: CASSSRTSGRARNEQFF. The variable domain in full, completed from reference TRBV19 and TRBJ2-1, reads DGGITQSPKYLFRKEGQNVTLSCEQNLNHDAMYWYRQDPGQGLRLIYYSQIVNDFQKGDIAEGYSVSREKKESFPLTVTSAQKNPTAFYLCASSSRTSGRARNEQFFGPGTRLTVL.

This clone has a handful of counts. The rearrangement joins TRBV12-5 to TRBJ1-5, with D possibly being TRBD1 (5 bases). V was cut by 2 bases and J by 9 bases, with 17 bases left in between. The CDR3 covers 15 residues. From germline, CDR1 is LGHNT and CDR2 FRNRAP. The CDR3 nucleotides read TGTGCTAGTGGTTTGACCGGGGCCTCGCGGGGGCCCCAGCATTTT. It translates to CASGLTGASRGPQHF.

This clone was counted between two and nine times. The chain uses TRBV7-9 and TRBJ1-2; D gene ambiguous. The CDR3 runs to 15 residues. Germline CDR1 SEHNR, CDR2 FQNEAQ (reference sequence). Between the trimmed V and J ends, which lost 2 bases and 5 bases, there was a span of 15 bases. The CDR3 region is CASSLSTVSWYGYTF. For the CDR3, the DNA is TGTGCCAGCAGCTTAAGTACAGTTTCATGGTATGGCTACACCTTC.

The genes are TRBV7-2 and TRBJ1-6; possible D gene TRBD1, 6 bases. V was pared by 1 base and J by 0 bases, with 13 bases between. This CDR3 spans 18 amino acids. The germline CDR1 and CDR2 sequences are SGHTA and FQGNSA. This chain's CDR3 is CASSLVARGRSYNSPLHF. The CDR3 coding sequence is TGTGCCAGCAGCTTAGTTGCCAGGGGCCGCTCCTATAATTCACCCCTCCACTTT.

The sample holds a few counts of this clone. The rearrangement links TRBV5-1 to TRBJ2-3; perhaps TRBD2 as D (6 bases). The CDR3 covers 14 residues. CDR1 is SGHRS and CDR2 is YFSETQ in the germline V gene. Trimming took 1 base from V and 5 from J, leaving 11 bases between them. Here the CDR3 reads CASSLLAGKDTQYF. The CDR3 coding sequence is TGCGCCAGCAGCTTGCTGGCGGGGAAAGATACGCAGTATTTT.

This sequence joins TRBV19 and TRBJ1-5; D is unclear. V dropped 3 bases and J dropped 7 bases, with 13 bases sitting between them. The V gene's germline CDR1 is LNHDA and CDR2 SQIVND (reference sequence). CDR3 length: 14 amino acids. As DNA, the CDR3 is TGTGCCAGTAGTATTGATGGGAGAGGGCAGCCCCAGCATTTT. It yields the protein CASSIDGRGQPQHF.

CDR3 coding DNA: TGTGCCAGCAGCTTAAGTAGGGACAGGGGTCCCCCCTACGAGCAGTACTTC. Translation gives CASSLSRDRGPPYEQYF. This chain uses TRBV11-2 with TRBJ2-7; 10 nucleotides agree with TRBD1. CDR3 size: 17 residues. Trimming at V came to 2 bases and at J to 2 bases, leaving 9 bases not matched to a gene. Germline CDR1 reads SGHAT; CDR2 reads FQNNGV.

This chain links TRBV29-1 with TRBJ1-4; perhaps TRBD1 as D (5 bases). The germline gives CDR1 SQVTM, CDR2 ANQGSEA. CDR3 length equals 12 residues. Trimming cost V 5 bases and J 5 bases, with 9 bases left between them. The CDR3 region is CSVRGRNEKLFF. DNA for the CDR3: TGCAGCGTTAGGGGTAGGAATGAAAAACTGTTTTTT.

The rearrangement joins TRBV5-1 to TRBJ1-2; 9 bases agree with TRBD1. The CDR3 spans 15 residues. Germline values: CDR1 SGHRS, CDR2 YFSETQ. J was trimmed by 0 bases and V by 7 bases; bases with no gene match: 7. The CDR3 is CASGTGPTANYGYTF. CDR3 sequence (DNA): TGCGCCAGCGGGACAGGGCCAACTGCTAACTATGGCTACACCTTC.

The J gene is TRBJ1-2, the V gene TRBV7-9; 12 bases align to TRBD1. This CDR3 has 15 residues. V shed 5 bases, J shed 7 bases, and the junction held 8 bases outside the gene matches. CDR1 SEHNR and CDR2 FQNEAQ come from the germline V gene (reference sequence). CDR3 bases: TGTGCCAGCAGCCTAACCGGGACAGGGGGCTTTGGCTACACCTTC. This sequence encodes CASSLTGTGGFGYTF.

This clone was picked up a small number of times. The chain uses TRBV27 and TRBJ2-7, with 10 bases identical to TRBD1. J was trimmed by 6 bases and V by 5 bases; bases with no gene match: 10. Germline V gene lookup returns CDR1 MNHEY and CDR2 SMNVEV (reference sequence). The CDR3 covers 15 residues. The CDR3 region has the DNA TGTGCCAGCAGTCGTACCCGGGGACAGGGGACCGAGCAGTACTTC. Protein: CASSRTRGQGTEQYF.

The V call is TRBV7-9, the J call TRBJ2-3, with a possible D match to TRBD1 (6 bases). V gave up 2 bases and J gave up 6 bases, with 18 bases separating them. Germline CDR1 SEHNR, CDR2 FQNEAQ (reference sequence). The CDR3 has 16 residues. Here the CDR3 DNA reads TGTGCCAGCAGCTTACAGGGGTCAGCTTCCCGGGATACGCAGTATTTT. It is translated as CASSLQGSASRDTQYF.

This chain connects TRBV2 to TRBJ2-7; maybe TRBD2 (6 bases). Between the trimmed V and J ends, which lost 6 bases and 1 base, there was a span of 13 bases. This CDR3 contains 14 residues. The germline gives CDR1 SNHLY, CDR2 FYNNEI. The CDR3 here is CASSLSGVSYEQYF. CDR3 DNA: TGTGCCAGCAGCCTGTCGGGAGTTTCCTACGAGCAGTACTTC.

The chain uses TRBV2 and TRBJ1-5, with TRBD1 matching 7 bases. The CDR3 is 15 residues long. J lost 0 bases, V lost 6 bases, and 5 bases had no gene match. Germline CDR1 and CDR2: SNHLY and FYNNEI. CDR3 bases: TGTGCCAGCAGGGGACAGATAAATAGCAATCAGCCCCAGCATTTT. Translated: CASRGQINSNQPQHF.

V usage is TRBV7-2 and J usage is TRBJ2-3, with 8 positions matching TRBD2. The CDR3 spans 15 residues. Germline-derived CDR1 and CDR2 are SGHTA and FQGNSA. Germline trimming cut 4 bases from V and 2 bases from J; bases unmatched to any gene: 5. The CDR3 here is CASSSAGGLTDTQYF. The CDR3 nucleotides read TGTGCCAGCAGCTCTGCGGGGGGCCTCACAGATACGCAGTATTTT.

This clone occurred a few times. The chain is built from TRBV7-9 and TRBJ1-4; TRBD1 matches 8 bases. Germline V gives CDR1 SEHNR, CDR2 FQNEAQ (reference sequence). The CDR3 length is 13 residues. Unmatched junction bases numbered 7, after V lost 9 bases and J lost 7 bases. The CDR3 coding sequence is TGTGCCAGTTCTTGGACAGGGCGTGAAAAACTGTTTTTT. Translation gives CASSWTGREKLFF.